Following are 18 T cell receptor beta chains from one sample sequenced in a study of Tregs in tolerant kidney transplant recipients. No antigen has been assigned to these receptors. FACS sorting followed a 6-day coculture of CFSE-labeled recipient PBMCs with irradiated graft donor PBMCs. Data came from immunoSEQ multiplex PCR; TCRdb stores just in-frame clones and leaves some out. Of 15,000 to 18,000 clones in the sample, around 49% were seen once. This specimen was CD4+ T cells from blood cultured with allogeneic cells, taken before the transplant. The receptors here all came from a human patient who received a combined kidney and bone marrow transplant.

This clone has a handful of counts. CDR3 in amino acids: CSPIRDTSYNEQFF. In DNA form, the CDR3 reads TGCAGCCCTATCCGGGACACCTCCTACAATGAGCAGTTCTTC. This sequence joins TRBV29-1 and TRBJ2-1; D might be TRBD1 (6 bases). The germline CDR1 and CDR2 sequences are SQVTM and ANQGSEA. The CDR3 length is 14 residues. V was shortened by 8 bases and J by 0 bases, with 14 bases between the two germline ends.

The V call is TRBV5-1, the J call TRBJ1-2, with unresolved D. Germline assignment: CDR1 SGHRS and CDR2 YFSETQ. This CDR3 comprises 13 residues. Trimming took 2 bases from V and 5 from J, leaving 10 bases between them. For the CDR3, the DNA is TGCGCCAGCAGCTTATGGGCGGGGTATGGCTACACCTTC. Amino acid sequence: CASSLWAGYGYTF.

V usage is TRBV18 and J usage is TRBJ2-5; 8 bases map to TRBD1. CDR1 is KGHSH, CDR2 LQKENI, per germline. The CDR3 has 16 amino acids. J lost 4 bases, V lost 3 bases, and 10 bases had no gene match. CDR3 sequence reads: CASSPQTPGGSETQYF. The CDR3 DNA sequence: TGTGCCAGCTCACCCCAAACCCCAGGGGGCTCAGAGACCCAGTACTTC.

This clone has just a few counts. V gene TRBV20-1 combines with J gene TRBJ2-7; no reliable D call. V lost 5 bases and J lost 2, with 7 bases in between. This CDR3 spans 11 amino acids. Looked up from germline, CDR1 is DFQATT and CDR2 is SNEGSKA (reference sequence). In nucleotides, the CDR3 is TGCAGTGCTCTCATAGCCTACGAGCAGTACTTC. It specifies CSALIAYEQYF.

The chain couples TRBV7-2 to TRBJ2-3, with D tentatively TRBD1 (5 bases). CDR3 size: 15 residues. Per germline, CDR1 SGHTA and CDR2 FQGNSA. The germline V and J ends were trimmed by 2 bases and 5 bases, with 14 bases remaining between them. The CDR3 nucleotides read TGTGCCAGCAGCTTAAATTTTGGACACCAAGATACGCAGTATTTT. It specifies CASSLNFGHQDTQYF.

This clone was counted between two and nine times. V usage is TRBV2 and J usage is TRBJ1-2; D is undetermined. The CDR3 runs 12 residues. Germline CDR1 and CDR2: SNHLY and FYNNEI. The V end lost 3 bases, the J end lost 4 bases, and 6 bases lay between the germline ends. The DNA for the CDR3 is TGTGCCAGCAGTGACCGTATCTATGGCTACACCTTC. This encodes CASSDRIYGYTF.

The J gene is TRBJ2-7, the V gene TRBV6-5; 7 positions match TRBD1. This CDR3 contains 13 residues. Germline lookup yields CDR1 MNHEY and CDR2 SVGAGI. Losses at the gene ends were 5 bases for V and 3 bases for J; bases not matched to a gene: 4. The CDR3 DNA is TGTGCCAGCAGTCGACAGGGAGTCTACGAGCAGTACTTC. Translating gives CASSRQGVYEQYF.

The rearrangement uses TRBV5-1 and TRBJ1-1; 8 bases map to TRBD1. There are 14 residues in the CDR3. CDR1 is SGHRS and CDR2 is YFSETQ in the germline V gene. Trimming removed 4 bases from V and 8 bases from J; junction bases left unmatched: 10. CDR3 sequence (DNA): TGCGCCAGCAGCCGATCCACAGGGGGTTCGGAAGCTTTCTTT. It encodes CASSRSTGGSEAFF.

The gene calls are TRBV7-2 and TRBJ1-1, with a possible D match to TRBD1 (5 bases). The CDR3 consists of 13 residues. Deletions cut 5 bases from V and 4 bases from J, with 11 bases between. Germline CDR1 reads SGHTA; CDR2 reads FQGNSA. CDR3 nucleotides: TGTGCCAGCAGCGCGGGACGGCCCACTGAAGCTTTCTTT. Protein sequence: CASSAGRPTEAFF.

The chain links TRBV25-1 to TRBJ2-2, with 8 bases aligning to TRBD1. Per the germline V gene, CDR1 is MGHDK and CDR2 is SYGVNS. Unmatched junction bases numbered 11, after V lost 3 bases and J lost 5 bases. The CDR3 has 17 residues. The DNA of the CDR3 is TGTGCCAGCAGTGACGTGTCCAGGGGGCTTAGGACCGGGGAGCTGTTTTTT. Translation: CASSDVSRGLRTGELFF.

The rearrangement joins TRBV27 to TRBJ1-1, with a tentative D call TRBD1 (6 bases). Germline loops: CDR1 MNHEY, CDR2 SMNVEV (reference sequence). Trimming removed 6 bases from V and 10 bases from J, with 21 bases in between. The CDR3 totals 14 residues. CDR3 DNA sequence: TGTGCCAGCAGCACCCTTGGAGGCAGACAGGCAGCTTTCTTT. Protein product: CASSTLGGRQAAFF.

J is TRBJ1-1 and V is TRBV20-1, with D perhaps matching TRBD1 (5 bases). The CDR3 is 11 residues long. From germline, CDR1 is DFQATT and CDR2 SNEGSKA (reference sequence). The V end lost 7 bases, the J end lost 6 bases, and 12 bases lay between the germline ends. CDR3 loop: CSVLQVPEAFF. The CDR3 nucleotides read TGCAGTGTCTTACAGGTTCCTGAAGCTTTCTTT.

The chain is built from TRBV28 and TRBJ2-5; 7 bases are shared with TRBD1. The end of the DNA is better explained by TRBJ2-7, so the J call may be wrong. Germline CDR1 reads MDHEN; CDR2 reads SYDVKM. This CDR3 region has 14 residues. CDR3 loop: CASSNWDRKYEQYF. CDR3 sequence (DNA): TGTGCCAGCAGCAACTGGGACAGAAAGTACGAGCAGTACTTC.

The rearrangement joins TRBV4-2 to TRBJ1-2; unclear D gene. This CDR3 spans 15 amino acids. CDR1 LGHNA and CDR2 YNFKEQ come from the germline V gene. The germline V and J ends were trimmed by 6 bases and 0 bases, with 14 bases remaining between them. CDR3 DNA sequence: TGTGCCAGCAGTCCTACAGCATTTTCTAACTATGGCTACACCTTC. It translates to CASSPTAFSNYGYTF.

The chain employs TRBV7-2 and TRBJ1-6; D is unresolved. The germline CDR1 and CDR2 sequences are SGHTA and FQGNSA. This CDR3 comprises 13 residues. Trimming removed 5 bases at V and 14 bases at J, with 16 bases between. The CDR3 spells CASSPGAARSLHF. The CDR3 bases are TGTGCCAGCAGCCCCGGAGCAGCCCGGTCCCTCCACTTT.

The gene calls are TRBV7-2 and TRBJ1-2; D unclear. The CDR3 has 16 residues. With 4 bases removed from V and 2 bases from J, the gap between germline ends came to 17 bases. Germline values: CDR1 SGHTA, CDR2 FQGNSA. CDR3 bases: TGTGCCAGCAGCTCCATATTTACCAGGTTGAACTATGGCTACACCTTC. Protein product: CASSSIFTRLNYGYTF.

The V call is TRBV5-8, the J call TRBJ1-5, with D maybe TRBD1 (5 bases). V lost 0 bases and J 6 bases, leaving 7 bases between the germline ends. The CDR3 is 13 amino acids. Germline CDR1 and CDR2: SGHTS and YDEGEE. The CDR3, as DNA: TGTGCCAGCAGCTTGGTAGGGGCTCAGCCCCAGCATTTT. Translation: CASSLVGAQPQHF.

The rearrangement links TRBV11-2 to TRBJ2-3, with 7 nucleotides matching TRBD1. V lost 3 bases, J lost 2 bases, and 8 bases stayed unmatched. The CDR3 sequence is 16 residues long. Germline loops: CDR1 SGHAT, CDR2 FQNNGV. The CDR3 reads CASSFDGTEPTDTQYF. The CDR3 nucleotides read TGTGCCAGCAGCTTCGATGGGACAGAACCCACAGATACGCAGTATTTT.